A selection of T cell receptor beta chains follows, all from one sample in a study of blood T cell repertoires in COVID-19. TCRdb keeps only in-frame clones here, not all; method: immunoSEQ multiplex PCR. The table shows over 150,000 clones, with 91% occurring only once. Source material: peripheral blood. Receptor source: a man between 45 and 60 years old with acute or convalescent COVID-19. Both conserved end residues are part of each CDR3. Fields, in order: clone size, D gene, V gene, J gene, CDR3 DNA, CDR3 protein. D genes are given only for firm matches. Clone size is given for some rows only: seen once, a few or many times, or a class if the clone is expanded.

NA	NA	TRBV6-2/TRBV6-3	TRBJ1-1	TGTGCCAGCAGTATCCATGAACAGGGAGCAAGTGTGACTGAAGCTTTCTTT	CASSIHEQGASVTEAFF
once	NA	TRBV3-1/TRBV3-2	TRBJ1-1	TGTGCCAGCAGCCAACTATACACTGAAGCTTTCTTT	CASSQLYTEAFF
NA	NA	TRBV7-3	TRBJ2-3	TGTGCCAGCAGCTTAGATGGGAACAGGAAAGATACGCAGTATTTT	CASSLDGNRKDTQYF
NA	NA	TRBV14	TRBJ2-3	TGTGCCAGCAGCCAAGATGGTGGGGCTTATACGCAGTATTTT	CASSQDGGAYTQYF
NA	NA	TRBV23-1	TRBJ2-5	TGCGCCAGCAGTCGCATTAGGGGCGGAGGGATGGAGACCCAGTACTTC	CASSRIRGGGMETQYF
NA	TRBD2	TRBV28	TRBJ2-3	TGTGCCAGCAGTCCCGGGACTAGCGGGGGGGCAAACGGAGATACGCAGTATTTT	CASSPGTSGGANGDTQYF
NA	NA	TRBV6-5	TRBJ2-1	TGTGCCAGCAGTTACGAGAGGCTAGCTGGTGAGCAGTTCTTC	CASSYERLAGEQFF
NA	NA	TRBV9	TRBJ1-1	TGTGCCAGCAGCGTAGGACCGTTAGGGAGTGAAGCTTTCTTT	CASSVGPLGSEAFF
NA	NA	TRBV12-3/TRBV12-4	TRBJ1-4	TGTGCCAGCAGTTTTCGTGAAAAACTGTTTTTT	CASSFREKLFF
NA	NA	TRBV24-1	TRBJ2-5	TGTGCCACCAGTGTGCCCCGTGGCGGATCGCAAGAGACCCAGTACTTC	CATSVPRGGSQETQYF
NA	TRBD1	TRBV28	TRBJ2-2	TGTGCCAGCAGGGGAACAGGGGCTAACACCGGGGAGCTGTTTTTT	CASRGTGANTGELFF
NA	NA	TRBV6-5	TRBJ1-5	TGTGCCAGCAGTTACGGACTAGGGAGCAATCAGCCCCAGCATTTT	CASSYGLGSNQPQHF
NA	TRBD1	TRBV7-2	TRBJ2-4	TGTGCCAGCAGCCTAAAAACGTCAAGACAGGGTTGGATCAACATTCAGTACTTC	CASSLKTSRQGWINIQYF
NA	TRBD2	TRBV24-1	TRBJ2-3	TGTGCCACCAGTGCCCCTACCGGGGGGACTACAGATACGCAGTATTTT	CATSAPTGGTTDTQYF
NA	NA	TRBV3-1/TRBV3-2	TRBJ1-4	TGTGCCAGCAGCCCTCGGTTATGGGGGCTCGATTCATCGGAAAAACTGTTTTTT	CASSPRLWGLDSSEKLFF
NA	NA	TRBV18	TRBJ2-3	TGTGCCAGCTCTCCCCAGGGGTGGCCAGATACGCAGTATTTT	CASSPQGWPDTQYF
NA	NA	TRBV27	TRBJ2-1	TGTGCCAGCAGTCGACAGGCAATGTACGGCAATGAGCAGTTCTTC	CASSRQAMYGNEQFF
NA	TRBD1	TRBV5-1	TRBJ2-5	TGCGCCAGCAGCTGGGCAGACAGGGATGAAGAGACCCAGTACTTC	CASSWADRDEETQYF
NA	NA	TRBV28	TRBJ1-6	TGTGCCAGCAGTCGCGGCGACTCCTTAGCTAATTCACCCCTCCACTTT	CASSRGDSLANSPLHF
few	NA	TRBV28	TRBJ1-5	TGTGCCAGCAGTCTAAGAGGGGGGGCCCAGCATTTT	CASSLRGGAQHF
NA	TRBD2	TRBV6-1	TRBJ2-3	TGTGCCAGCAGTGCCCCCAGCGGGGGAAGCACAGATACGCAGTATTTT	CASSAPSGGSTDTQYF
few	NA	TRBV28	TRBJ1-4	TGTGCCAGCAGTTCAGACACTGAAAAACTGTTTTTT	CASSSDTEKLFF
NA	TRBD1	TRBV7-2	TRBJ1-1	TGTGCCAGCAGCCAAGACAGGGGAGGCACTGAAGCTTTCTTT	CASSQDRGGTEAFF
NA	NA	TRBV18	TRBJ2-3	TGTGCCAGCTGCTTTACCCGCAGGGCCGATACGCAGTATTTT	CASCFTRRADTQYF
NA	TRBD1	TRBV6-5	TRBJ2-2	TGTGCCAGCACAGTCCGACAGGGGGCCACCGGGGAGCTGTTTTTT	CASTVRQGATGELFF
NA	TRBD1	TRBV10-3	TRBJ1-4	TGTGCCATCAGTGACCGACAGGGAGGAGATGAAAAACTGTTTTTT	CAISDRQGGDEKLFF
NA	NA	TRBV4-1	TRBJ2-7	TGCGCCAGCAGCCAAGCCCTAAACCGCGAATACGAGCAGTACTTC	CASSQALNREYEQYF
NA	NA	TRBV5-1	TRBJ2-5	TGCGCCAGCAGCTTGAGGACACTGAGAGAGACCCAGTACTTC	CASSLRTLRETQYF
NA	NA	TRBV6-2/TRBV6-3	TRBJ1-5	TGTGCCAGCAGTTACTCCAGAAATAGCAATCAGCCCCAGCATTTT	CASSYSRNSNQPQHF
NA	TRBD2	TRBV5-4	TRBJ2-5	TGTGCCAGCAGCCCGAGCGGGGGGGAGACCCAGTACTTC	CASSPSGGETQYF
NA	NA	TRBV19	TRBJ1-5	TGTGCCAGTAGTAAGGGGTGGTTACGGAATCAGCCCCAGCATTTT	CASSKGWLRNQPQHF
NA	TRBD2	TRBV24-1	TRBJ2-2	TGTGCCACCTTGGGGACTAGCGGGACCGGGGAGCTGTTTTTT	CATLGTSGTGELFF
NA	TRBD1	TRBV10-3	TRBJ2-7	TGTGCCATCAGTGTCGTGTCAGGGGGCGGACACGAGCAGTACTTC	CAISVVSGGGHEQYF
NA	NA	TRBV7-6	TRBJ1-3	TGTGCCAGCAGCCCAGGGAGGGGAACAAGCTCTGGAAACACCATATATTTT	CASSPGRGTSSGNTIYF
few	TRBD1	TRBV9	TRBJ1-2	TGTGCCAGCAGCGTGCGCGGAGTGGGGACAGGGGGTGACTATGGCTACACCTTC	CASSVRGVGTGGDYGYTF
NA	TRBD1	TRBV7-6	TRBJ1-1	TGTGCCAGCAGCCGCGGGACAGGGGGCCTCCTGAACACTGAAGCTTTCTTT	CASSRGTGGLLNTEAFF
NA	NA	TRBV7-3	TRBJ2-3	TGTGCCAGCAGCGCCCGGGGGAGCTGGACAGATACGCAGTATTTT	CASSARGSWTDTQYF
NA	TRBD2	TRBV7-2	TRBJ2-2	TGTGCCAGCAGCTTACTAAGCGGGGGACGGACCGGGGAGCTGTTTTTT	CASSLLSGGRTGELFF
once	NA	TRBV11-2	TRBJ2-3	TGTGCCAGCAGCTTAGTCTTATCGGCGGCTAGCACAGATACGCAGTATTTT	CASSLVLSAASTDTQYF
NA	TRBD1	TRBV6-6	TRBJ1-1	TGTGCCAGCAGGCTTGGGACAGGGAAAACTGAAGCTTTCTTT	CASRLGTGKTEAFF
NA	TRBD1	TRBV5-5	TRBJ1-2	TGTGCCAGCAGCTTGGGACAGGGTCGTGGCTACACCTTC	CASSLGQGRGYTF
NA	NA	TRBV6-6	TRBJ2-2	TGTGCCAGCAGTTACGCGGGAACCACCGGGGAGCTGTTTTTT	CASSYAGTTGELFF
NA	TRBD1	TRBV7-9	TRBJ1-2	TGTGCCAGCAGCCCCGACAGGGATGGCTACACCTTC	CASSPDRDGYTF
NA	NA	TRBV15	TRBJ2-5	TGTGCCACCAGCAGAGATCCCTCCCAGACCCAGTACTTC	CATSRDPSQTQYF
few	NA	TRBV11-2	TRBJ1-3	TGTGCCAGCAGCTCCCCTAGGCGGGACACCATATATTTT	CASSSPRRDTIYF
NA	NA	TRBV6-2/TRBV6-3	TRBJ1-3	TGTGCCAGCAGTCGACGGGACTCTGGAAACACCATATATTTT	CASSRRDSGNTIYF
NA	NA	TRBV4-2	TRBJ2-3	TGTGCCAGCAGCCAAGATAGAGTGGATACGCAGTATTTT	CASSQDRVDTQYF
NA	TRBD2	TRBV10-3	TRBJ2-7	TGTGCCATCAGCTCGGGACTAGCGGGAGTTTCATACGAGCAGTACTTC	CAISSGLAGVSYEQYF
NA	NA	TRBV7-9	TRBJ2-1	TGTGCCAGCAGCGCCAAGGTCGGGTGGCCTGAGCAGTTCTTC	CASSAKVGWPEQFF
NA	TRBD1	TRBV5-8	TRBJ2-3	TGTGCCAGCAGCTTTTGGCAGGGGGCCGGCACAGATACGCAGTATTTT	CASSFWQGAGTDTQYF